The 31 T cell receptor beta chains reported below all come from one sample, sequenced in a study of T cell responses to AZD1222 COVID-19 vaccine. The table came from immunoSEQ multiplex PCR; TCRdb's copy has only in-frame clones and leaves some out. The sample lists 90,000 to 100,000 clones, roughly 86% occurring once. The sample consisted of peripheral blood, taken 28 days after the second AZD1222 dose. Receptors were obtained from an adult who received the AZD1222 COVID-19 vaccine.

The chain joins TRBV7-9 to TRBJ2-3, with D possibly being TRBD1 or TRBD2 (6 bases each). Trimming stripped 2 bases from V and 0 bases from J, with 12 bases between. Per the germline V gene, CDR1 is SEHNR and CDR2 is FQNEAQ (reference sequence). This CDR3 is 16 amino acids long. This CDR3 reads CASSLRGQLSTDTQYF. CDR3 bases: TGTGCCAGCAGCTTACGGGGGCAACTTAGCACAGATACGCAGTATTTT.

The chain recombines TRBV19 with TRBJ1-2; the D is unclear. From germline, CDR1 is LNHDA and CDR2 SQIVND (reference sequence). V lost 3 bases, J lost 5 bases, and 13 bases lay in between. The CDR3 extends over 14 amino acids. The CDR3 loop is CASSISGRIYGYTF. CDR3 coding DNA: TGTGCCAGTAGTATCTCCGGACGGATATATGGCTACACCTTC.

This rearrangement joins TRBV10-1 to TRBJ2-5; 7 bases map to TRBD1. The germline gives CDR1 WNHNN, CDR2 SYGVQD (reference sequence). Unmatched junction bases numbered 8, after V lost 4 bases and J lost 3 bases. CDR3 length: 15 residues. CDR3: CASSVSLGGEETQYF. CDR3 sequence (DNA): TGCGCCAGCAGTGTGAGTCTAGGGGGCGAAGAGACCCAGTACTTC.

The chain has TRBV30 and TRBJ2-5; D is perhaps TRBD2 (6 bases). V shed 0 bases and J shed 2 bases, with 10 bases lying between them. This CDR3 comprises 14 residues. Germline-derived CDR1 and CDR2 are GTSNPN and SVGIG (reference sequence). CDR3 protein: CAWSVRSGQETQYF. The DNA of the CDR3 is TGTGCCTGGAGTGTACGTAGCGGACAAGAGACCCAGTACTTC.

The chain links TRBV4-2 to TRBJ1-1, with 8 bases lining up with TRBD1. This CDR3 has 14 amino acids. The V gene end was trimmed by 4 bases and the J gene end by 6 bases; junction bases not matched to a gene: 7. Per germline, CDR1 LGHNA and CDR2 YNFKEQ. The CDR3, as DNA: TGTGCCAGCAGCCCACAGGGGGAGGGAGCTGAAGCTTTCTTT. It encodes CASSPQGEGAEAFF.

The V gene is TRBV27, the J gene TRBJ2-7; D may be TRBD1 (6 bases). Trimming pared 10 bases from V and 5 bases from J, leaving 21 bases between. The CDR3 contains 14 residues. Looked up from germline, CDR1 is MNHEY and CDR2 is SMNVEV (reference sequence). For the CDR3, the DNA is TGTGCCATCCTTCCGGGACACGACCACAACGAGCAGTACTTC. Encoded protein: CAILPGHDHNEQYF.

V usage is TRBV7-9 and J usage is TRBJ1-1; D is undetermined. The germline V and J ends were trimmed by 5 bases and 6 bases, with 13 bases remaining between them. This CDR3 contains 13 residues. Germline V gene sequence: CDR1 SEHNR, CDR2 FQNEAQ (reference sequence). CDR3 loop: CASSPDGFAEAFF. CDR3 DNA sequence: TGTGCCAGCAGCCCCGACGGGTTCGCTGAAGCTTTCTTT.

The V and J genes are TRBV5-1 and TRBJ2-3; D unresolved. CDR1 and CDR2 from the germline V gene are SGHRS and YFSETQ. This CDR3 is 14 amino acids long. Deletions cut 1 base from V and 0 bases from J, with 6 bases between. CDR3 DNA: TGCGCCAGCAGCTTGTTAGGGAGCACAGATACGCAGTATTTT. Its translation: CASSLLGSTDTQYF. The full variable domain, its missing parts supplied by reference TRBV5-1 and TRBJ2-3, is KAGVTQTPRYLIKTRGQQVTLSCSPISGHRSVSWYQQTPGQGLQFLFEYFSETQRNKGNFPGRFSGRQFSNSRSEMNVSTLELGDSALYLCASSLLGSTDTQYFGPGTRLTVL.

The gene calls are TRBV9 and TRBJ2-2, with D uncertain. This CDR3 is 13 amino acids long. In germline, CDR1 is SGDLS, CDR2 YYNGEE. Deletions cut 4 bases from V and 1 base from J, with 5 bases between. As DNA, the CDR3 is TGTGCCAGCAGCCCAGAGAACACCGGGGAGCTGTTTTTT. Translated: CASSPENTGELFF.

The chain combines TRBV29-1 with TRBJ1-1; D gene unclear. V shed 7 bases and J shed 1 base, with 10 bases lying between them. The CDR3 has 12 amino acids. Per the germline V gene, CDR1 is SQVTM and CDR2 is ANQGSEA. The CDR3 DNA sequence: TGCAGCGCATTGAGGGAGAACACTGAAGCTTTCTTT. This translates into CSALRENTEAFF.

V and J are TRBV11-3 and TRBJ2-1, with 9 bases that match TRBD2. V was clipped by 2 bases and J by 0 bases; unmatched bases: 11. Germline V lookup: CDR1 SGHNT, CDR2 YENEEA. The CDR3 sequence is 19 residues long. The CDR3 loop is CASSLRGSGSSRSYNEQFF. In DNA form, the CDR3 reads TGTGCCAGCAGCTTACGGGGTAGCGGGAGTTCCCGCTCCTACAATGAGCAGTTCTTC. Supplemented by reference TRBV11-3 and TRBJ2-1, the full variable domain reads EAGVVQSPRYKIIEKKQPVAFWCNPISGHNTLYWYLQNLGQGPELLIRYENEEAVDDSQLPKDRFSAERLKGVDSTLKIQPAELGDSAVYLCASSLRGSGSSRSYNEQFFGPGTRLTVL.

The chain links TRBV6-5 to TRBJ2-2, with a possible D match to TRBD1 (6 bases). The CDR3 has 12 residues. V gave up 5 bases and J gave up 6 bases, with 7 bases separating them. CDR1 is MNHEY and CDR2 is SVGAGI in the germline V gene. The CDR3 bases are TGTGCCAGCAGTACAGGGCCCGGGGAGCTGTTTTTT. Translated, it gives CASSTGPGELFF.

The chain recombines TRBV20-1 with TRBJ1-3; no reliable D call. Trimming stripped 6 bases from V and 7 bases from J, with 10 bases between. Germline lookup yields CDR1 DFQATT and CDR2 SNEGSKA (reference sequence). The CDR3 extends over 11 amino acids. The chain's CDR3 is CSAENANTIYF. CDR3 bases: TGCAGTGCAGAGAATGCCAACACCATATATTTT.

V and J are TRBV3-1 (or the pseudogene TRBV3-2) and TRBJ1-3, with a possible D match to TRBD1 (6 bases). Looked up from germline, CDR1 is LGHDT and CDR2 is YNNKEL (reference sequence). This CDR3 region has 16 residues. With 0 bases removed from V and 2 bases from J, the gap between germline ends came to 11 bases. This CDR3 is CASSQDRTAPGNTIYF. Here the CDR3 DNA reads TGTGCCAGCAGCCAAGATAGGACAGCGCCTGGAAACACCATATATTTT.

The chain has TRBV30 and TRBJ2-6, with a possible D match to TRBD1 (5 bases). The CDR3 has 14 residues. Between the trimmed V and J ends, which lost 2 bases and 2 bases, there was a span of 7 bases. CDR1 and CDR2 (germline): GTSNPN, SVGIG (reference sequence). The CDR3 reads CAWSLRAGANVLTF. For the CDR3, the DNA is TGTGCCTGGAGTCTCAGGGCTGGGGCCAACGTCCTGACTTTC.

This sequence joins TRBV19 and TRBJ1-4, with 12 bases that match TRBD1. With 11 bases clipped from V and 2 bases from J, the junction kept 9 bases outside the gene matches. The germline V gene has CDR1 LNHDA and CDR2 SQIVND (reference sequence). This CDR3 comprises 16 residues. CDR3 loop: CAVGTGGKLTNEKLFF. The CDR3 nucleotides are TGTGCCGTCGGGACAGGGGGCAAGCTTACTAATGAAAAACTGTTTTTT. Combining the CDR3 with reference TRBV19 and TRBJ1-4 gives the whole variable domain DGGITQSPKYLFRKEGQNVTLSCEQNLNHDAMYWYRQDPGQGLRLIYYSQIVNDFQKGDIAEGYSVSREKKESFPLTVTSAQKNPTAFYLCAVGTGGKLTNEKLFFGSGTQLSVL.

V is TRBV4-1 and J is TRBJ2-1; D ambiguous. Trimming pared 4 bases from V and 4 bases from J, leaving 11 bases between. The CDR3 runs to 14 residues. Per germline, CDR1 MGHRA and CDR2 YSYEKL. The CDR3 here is CASSPLAIYNEQFF. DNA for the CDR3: TGCGCCAGCAGCCCCCTGGCTATTTACAATGAGCAGTTCTTC.

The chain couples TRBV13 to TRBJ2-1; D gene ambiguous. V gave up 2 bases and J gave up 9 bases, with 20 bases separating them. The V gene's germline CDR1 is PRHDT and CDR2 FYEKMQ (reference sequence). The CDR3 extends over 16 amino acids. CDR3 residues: CASSLPYGDKGPEQFF. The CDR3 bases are TGTGCCAGCAGCTTACCATACGGCGACAAGGGTCCTGAGCAGTTCTTC. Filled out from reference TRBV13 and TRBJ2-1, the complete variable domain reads AAGVIQSPRHLIKEKRETATLKCYPIPRHDTVYWYQQGPGQDPQFLISFYEKMQSDKGSIPDRFSAQQFSDYHSELNMSSLELGDSALYFCASSLPYGDKGPEQFFGPGTRLTVL.

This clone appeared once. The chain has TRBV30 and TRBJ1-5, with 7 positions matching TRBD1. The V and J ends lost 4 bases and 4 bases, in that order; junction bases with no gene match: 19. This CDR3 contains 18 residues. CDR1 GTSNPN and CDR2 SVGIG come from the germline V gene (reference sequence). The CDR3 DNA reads TGTGCCTGGAATATTAGTAGGGACAGCCTGCCTGGGAATCAGCCCCAGCATTTT. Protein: CAWNISRDSLPGNQPQHF.

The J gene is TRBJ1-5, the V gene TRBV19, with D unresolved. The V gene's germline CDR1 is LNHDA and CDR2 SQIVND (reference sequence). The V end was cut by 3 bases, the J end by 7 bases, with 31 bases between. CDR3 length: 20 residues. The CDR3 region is CASSIPSLGLRIPPWQPQHF. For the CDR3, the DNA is TGTGCCAGTAGTATCCCCTCCCTGGGGTTGCGGATCCCACCATGGCAGCCCCAGCATTTT.

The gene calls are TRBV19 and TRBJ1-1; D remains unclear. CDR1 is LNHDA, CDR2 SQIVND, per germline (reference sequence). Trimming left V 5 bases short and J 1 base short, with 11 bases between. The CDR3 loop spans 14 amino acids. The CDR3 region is CASSGQFTNTEAFF. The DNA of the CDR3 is TGTGCCAGTAGTGGGCAGTTCACGAACACTGAAGCTTTCTTT.

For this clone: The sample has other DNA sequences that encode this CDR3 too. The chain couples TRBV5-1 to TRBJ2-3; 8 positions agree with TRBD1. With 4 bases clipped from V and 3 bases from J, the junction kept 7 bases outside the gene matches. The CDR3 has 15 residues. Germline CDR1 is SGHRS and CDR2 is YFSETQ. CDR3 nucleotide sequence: TGCGCCAGCAGCCTGGGACAGGTAGGAACAGATACGCAGTATTTT. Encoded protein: CASSLGQVGTDTQYF.

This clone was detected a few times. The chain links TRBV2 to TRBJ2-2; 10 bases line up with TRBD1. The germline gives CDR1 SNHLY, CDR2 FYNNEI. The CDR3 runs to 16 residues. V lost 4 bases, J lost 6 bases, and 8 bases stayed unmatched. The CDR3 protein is CASSGFRGQGAGELFF. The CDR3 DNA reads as TGTGCCAGCAGTGGGTTTAGAGGACAGGGGGCCGGGGAGCTGTTTTTT. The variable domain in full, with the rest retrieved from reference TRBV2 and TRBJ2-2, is EPEVTQTPSHQVTQMGQEVILRCVPISNHLYFYWYRQILGQKVEFLVSFYNNEISEKSEIFDDQFSVERPDGSNFTLKIRSTKLEDSAMYFCASSGFRGQGAGELFFGEGSRLTVL.

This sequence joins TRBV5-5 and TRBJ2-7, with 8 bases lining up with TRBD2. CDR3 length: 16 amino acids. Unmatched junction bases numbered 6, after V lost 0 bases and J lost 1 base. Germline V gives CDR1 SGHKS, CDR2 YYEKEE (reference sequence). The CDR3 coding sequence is TGTGCCAGCAGCTTGGGGCCACTAGCGGAATCCTACGAGCAGTACTTC. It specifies CASSLGPLAESYEQYF.

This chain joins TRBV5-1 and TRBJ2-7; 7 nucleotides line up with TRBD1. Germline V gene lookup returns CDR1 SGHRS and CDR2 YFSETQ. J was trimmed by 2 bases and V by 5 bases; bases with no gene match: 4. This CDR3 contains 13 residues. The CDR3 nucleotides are TGCGCCAGCAGACGGACAGGAGCCTACGAGCAGTACTTC. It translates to CASRRTGAYEQYF.

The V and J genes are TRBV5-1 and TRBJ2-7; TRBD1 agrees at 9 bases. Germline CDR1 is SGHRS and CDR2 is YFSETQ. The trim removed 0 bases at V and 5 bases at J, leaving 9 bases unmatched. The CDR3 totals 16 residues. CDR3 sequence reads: CASSLEGQGFIDEQYF. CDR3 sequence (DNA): TGCGCCAGCAGCTTGGAAGGACAGGGGTTTATTGACGAGCAGTACTTC.

CDR3 DNA: TGTGCCAGCAGTCTTTTGGGGAGAACGGATACGCAGTATTTT. Its translation is CASSLLGRTDTQYF. V usage is TRBV27 and J usage is TRBJ2-3; the D gene is possibly TRBD2 (5 bases). The CDR3 is made up of 14 amino acids. Trimming removed 5 bases from V and 6 bases from J, with 15 bases in between. Germline CDR1 and CDR2: MNHEY and SMNVEV (reference sequence).

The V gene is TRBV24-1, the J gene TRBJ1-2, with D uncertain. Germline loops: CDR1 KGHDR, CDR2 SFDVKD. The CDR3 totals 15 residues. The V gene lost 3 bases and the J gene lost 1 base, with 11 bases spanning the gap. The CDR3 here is CATSDPRVVNYGYTF. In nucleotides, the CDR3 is TGTGCCACCAGTGATCCGCGGGTGGTTAACTATGGCTACACCTTC.

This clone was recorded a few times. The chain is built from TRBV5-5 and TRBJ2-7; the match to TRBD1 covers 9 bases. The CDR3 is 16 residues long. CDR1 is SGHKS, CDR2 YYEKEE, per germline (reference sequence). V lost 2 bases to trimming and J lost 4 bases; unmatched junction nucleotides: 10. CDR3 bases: TGTGCCAGCAGCTTACAGGGGGCAGGGTCCCTTTACGAGCAGTACTTC. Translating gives CASSLQGAGSLYEQYF.

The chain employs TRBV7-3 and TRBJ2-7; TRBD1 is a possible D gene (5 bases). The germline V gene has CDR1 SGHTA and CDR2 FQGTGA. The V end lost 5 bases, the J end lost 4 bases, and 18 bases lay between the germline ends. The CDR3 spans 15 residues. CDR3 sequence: CASSPRHGASYEQYF. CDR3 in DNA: TGTGCCAGCAGCCCCCGCCATGGGGCTTCTTACGAGCAGTACTTC.

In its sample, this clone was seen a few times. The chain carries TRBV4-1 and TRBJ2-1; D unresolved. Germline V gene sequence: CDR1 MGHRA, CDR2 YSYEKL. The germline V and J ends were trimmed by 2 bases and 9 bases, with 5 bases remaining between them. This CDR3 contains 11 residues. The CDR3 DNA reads TGCGCCAGCAGCCAATTTCGTGAGCAGTTCTTC. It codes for CASSQFREQFF.